This T cell receptor beta chain was identified during a study of CD8 T cells in ankylosing spondylitis. Regarding the study as a whole: Ankylosing spondylitis blood appeared to be characterized by a TCR beta motif of 8 or 9 highly homologous variants.

In its sample, this clonotype was seen many times. What it recognizes is unknown. A single record per CDR3 protein comes from TCRdb applying MiXCR to the 5' RACE reads. The sample lists about 210,000 distinct CDR3 sequences; 7% to 10% were seen once. Germline assignment: CDR1 LGHNA and CDR2 YNFKEQ. V lost 0 bases to trimming and J lost 2 bases, with 12 bases between them. This CDR3 is 16 amino acids long. This TCR came from a female donor with ankylosing spondylitis or in good health (not recorded which). The V gene is TRBV4-2, the J gene TRBJ2-3, with D perhaps matching TRBD2 (5 bases). What was sequenced was blood, either unsorted or a sorted T cell fraction (not recorded which). CDR3 amino acids: CASSQDEGRLTDTQYF. The DNA for the CDR3 is TGTGCCAGCAGCCAAGATGAGGGCCGGCTCACAGATACGCAGTATTTT.